This T cell receptor beta chain was recovered during a study of radiation and T cells in renal cell carcinoma (dated by TCRdb to 2020 to 2022). Concerning the study at large: Samples came from a clinical trial, in which primary renal cell carcinomas received 15 Gy stereotactic body radiation therapy followed by nephrectomy 4 weeks later. In total, roughly 51 samples underwent TCR beta sequencing: roughly 26 tumors plus 27 peripheral blood samples. Across all 50 or so samples, 4 million to 5 million unique CDR3 nucleotide sequences encoding 2,658,974 unique CDR3 amino acid sequences were identified. Study-wide findings and limitations: Blood repertoire dynamics were not followed beyond 4 weeks after treatment. With a single-armed trial design, the study had no way to address how radiation dose or scheduling affects the TCR repertoire. Because pretreatment tumor biopsies were not available, the baseline intratumoral presence of clonotypes could not be determined. Top tumor clonotypes rose in blood from baseline to 2 weeks post-radiation, then contracted by 4 weeks, suggesting transient expansion of tumor-resident clones.

The immunoSEQ kit was used, according to the manufacturer's recommendations, to generate TCR beta libraries from genomic DNA. For library preparation, a first multiplex PCR was performed with proprietary primers, followed by a second PCR in which unique barcodes were added, and bead cleanups were performed after each round. A kit-provided positive control reaction and a negative control reaction were included in every sample batch. The final libraries were assessed on an Agilent 4200 TapeStation D1000 ScreenTape, pooled by volume, and quantified by qPCR. Sequencing ran on an Illumina NextSeq500 with a MidOutput 150-cycle cartridge, using 156 Read1 and 15 Index1 cycles with kit custom primers. The pooled library was loaded at 1.0 pM, and about 19% PhiX control was spiked in. Turning to the authors' computational methods: Vendor-processed data were analyzed in R, and a clonotype was defined as all T cells sharing the same CDR3 nucleotide sequence. For clone abundance analyses, frequencies were normalized to the 10,000 most abundant clones in each sample. Public T cell clones, averaging fewer than five per sample, were removed before analysis. Tumor-enriched clonotypes and baseline blood-enriched clonotypes were defined as those with an abundance difference of at least 32-fold between compartments. A beta-binomial differential abundance model was used to identify clonotypes that expanded or contracted between blood time points. Tumor-blood repertoire similarity was measured with the Baroni-Urbani and Buser coefficient, and group comparisons used two-tailed Wilcoxon tests in R. TCRdb retrieved this table from immuneACCESS and kept in-frame rearrangements only. Not all clones are present; in checked studies, unresolved V genes account for under half, and no reason is known for the remainder. That table furnishes V, J and clone size, whereas the DNA furnished D and trimming. The sample table contains about 150,000 clones; only one count was recorded for approximately 88% of them. The top ten clones comprise 10% to 15% of the sample.

Worth noting for this clone: Which antigen it targets is not known. No base quality information exists; no much larger clone differs at one position.

The sample's time point, from its label and the paper: blood 2 weeks post-SBRT. Interpreted using the paper, the treatment or condition label stands for: 15 Gy SBRT to primary tumor, nephrectomy 4 weeks later. Serial peripheral blood from radiation-treated patients was sampled at baseline, 2 weeks and 4 weeks after SBRT to track tumor-enriched clonotypes. Every patient had renal cell carcinoma of clear cell pathology. Genomic DNA for TCR sequencing was prepared using the QIAamp DNA Blood Mini Kit (Qiagen). Samples were included in the analyses only if all quality control checks were passed. V is shortened by 0 bases, J by 7 bases, and the region joining them spans 16 bases. Looking up the germline V gene yields CDR1 SGHAT and CDR2 FQNNGV. The CDR3 measures 16 amino acids from cysteine to phenylalanine. The only DNA kept is the CDR3, 48 bases in frame from the first base.

The input for sequencing was blood, taken from a patient whose treatment included radiotherapy and nephrectomy. The rearrangement combines TRBV11-2 with TRBJ2-1, with TRBD1 perhaps the D gene, on 6 matching bases. The sequence came from a woman aged 50 to 65 with renal cell carcinoma. The CDR3 region: CASSLEVYRVANEQFF. The DNA sequence reads TGTGCCAGCAGCTTAGAAGTCTACAGGGTGGCAAATGAGCAGTTCTTC.